One sample yielded the 21 T cell receptor beta chains listed below, sequenced in a study of cytomegalovirus exposure and HLA in healthy donors. The study ran its PCR with 60 Vbeta and 13 Jbeta primers. Data came from immunoSEQ multiplex PCR; TCRdb stores just in-frame clones and leaves some out. The sample lists roughly 120,000 clones; about 59% were seen once. Sequencing input: PBMCs. The receptor source for this set is a woman aged 40 to 50 in good health and CMV-seropositive.

This clone was observed a few times. The V call is TRBV19, the J call TRBJ1-2, with D maybe TRBD1 (5 bases). This CDR3 spans 14 amino acids. Germline lookup yields CDR1 LNHDA and CDR2 SQIVND (reference sequence). V was shortened by 3 bases and J by 4 bases, with 12 bases between the two germline ends. CDR3 protein: CASSIQGDSYGYTF. For the CDR3, the DNA is TGTGCCAGTAGTATCCAGGGTGATAGCTATGGCTACACCTTC.

V usage is TRBV28 and J usage is TRBJ2-7; 8 bases align to TRBD2. The germline CDR1 and CDR2 sequences are MDHEN and SYDVKM. V lost 6 bases, J lost 7 bases, and 5 bases stayed unmatched. CDR3 size: 12 residues. CDR3 bases: TGTGCCAGCAGATTGATAGCGGGAGAGCAGTACTTC. Protein: CASRLIAGEQYF.

The CDR3, as DNA: TGTGCCAGCTCACTAAGGAGAGAGACCTACAATGAGCAGTTCTTC. This codes for CASSLRRETYNEQFF. The gene calls are TRBV18 and TRBJ2-1; no firm D call. This CDR3 is 15 amino acids long. The germline V and J ends were trimmed by 4 bases and 2 bases, with 12 bases remaining between them. Germline V CDR1 and CDR2: KGHSH, LQKENI.

The chain has TRBV7-8 and TRBJ2-3; 10 bases agree with TRBD2. Germline V gene lookup returns CDR1 SGHVS and CDR2 FQNEAQ. The J segment lost 2 bases and the V segment lost 5 bases, leaving 10 bases of the junction unmatched. The CDR3 contains 17 residues. DNA for the CDR3: TGTGCCAGCAGCCCCTGGACTAGCGGAGCAAACACAGATACGCAGTATTTT. Protein: CASSPWTSGANTDTQYF.

This clone came up a few times. The chain carries TRBV27 and TRBJ1-4; the D is unclear. V lost 4 bases and J 7 bases, leaving 4 bases between the germline ends. The V gene's germline CDR1 is MNHEY and CDR2 SMNVEV (reference sequence). The CDR3 is 11 residues long. The CDR3 region is CASSSGEKLFF. The CDR3 nucleotides read TGTGCCAGCAGTTCCGGTGAAAAACTGTTTTTT.

The CDR3 region has the DNA TGCGCCAGCAGTAGAGGGTCTGGGGCCAACGTCCTGACTTTC. As protein: CASSRGSGANVLTF. The V call is TRBV5-1, the J call TRBJ2-6; perhaps TRBD2 as D (5 bases). V was cut by 5 bases and J by 1 base, with 7 bases left in between. The CDR3 is 14 residues long. Germline-derived CDR1 and CDR2 are SGHRS and YFSETQ.

This clone was seen a few times. The CDR3 coding sequence is TGTGCCAGCAGCTTGGAACCGGGACAGGGGTCCACAGATACGCAGTATTTT. It yields the protein CASSLEPGQGSTDTQYF. The chain joins TRBV7-7 to TRBJ2-3, with TRBD1 matching over 10 bases. This CDR3 comprises 17 residues. Germline CDR1 SSHAT, CDR2 FNYEAQ (reference sequence). The V segment lost 3 bases and the J segment 2 bases; nucleotides outside the gene matches: 8.

The chain's CDR3 is CSVGQDTDTQYF. DNA for the CDR3: TGCAGCGTTGGACAGGACACAGATACGCAGTATTTT. The chain couples TRBV29-1 to TRBJ2-3; TRBD1 is a possible D gene (6 bases). Germline values: CDR1 SQVTM, CDR2 ANQGSEA. The V end was cut by 4 bases, the J end by 2 bases, with 7 bases between. The CDR3 covers 12 residues.

This clone was seen only a few times. The chain employs TRBV28 and TRBJ2-7; 7 bases map to TRBD1. The V gene end was trimmed by 4 bases and the J gene end by 1 base; junction bases not matched to a gene: 10. This CDR3 spans 16 amino acids. The germline CDR1 and CDR2 sequences are MDHEN and SYDVKM. CDR3 residues: CASSSYRGRTSYEQYF. Here the CDR3 DNA reads TGTGCCAGCAGTTCTTACAGGGGCCGGACTTCCTACGAGCAGTACTTC.

Points on this clone: Other nucleotide sequences in the sample specify the same CDR3. V and J are TRBV29-1 and TRBJ2-3, with D possibly TRBD1 on 6 matching bases. Germline CDR1 reads SQVTM; CDR2 reads ANQGSEA. Trimming pared 7 bases from V and 2 bases from J, leaving 25 bases between. The length of the CDR3 is 17 residues. The CDR3 loop is CSATLPLQGYPTDTQYF. The CDR3 nucleotides are TGCAGCGCCACCCTCCCTCTACAGGGTTACCCCACAGATACGCAGTATTTT.

This sequence joins TRBV5-1 and TRBJ2-3; TRBD2 agrees at 8 bases. With V trimmed by 4 bases and J by 2 bases, 3 bases remained unmatched. The CDR3 is made up of 14 amino acids. Germline CDR1 SGHRS, CDR2 YFSETQ. CDR3 protein: CASSREGSTDTQYF. In DNA, the CDR3 is TGCGCCAGCAGCCGGGAGGGGTCCACAGATACGCAGTATTTT.

The CDR3 nucleotides are TGCGCCAGCAGCCTCCCCCCGGGGGGGCACACTGAAGCTTTCTTT. It yields the protein CASSLPPGGHTEAFF. This chain joins TRBV4-1 and TRBJ1-1, with a weak D call TRBD1 (6 bases). Trimming removed 4 bases from V and 3 bases from J, with 15 bases in between. Per germline, CDR1 MGHRA and CDR2 YSYEKL. The CDR3 has 15 amino acids.

This rearrangement joins TRBV6-6 to TRBJ1-5, with D maybe TRBD1 (6 bases). Germline assignment: CDR1 MNHNY and CDR2 SVGAGI (reference sequence). This CDR3 has 13 residues. The V and J ends lost 5 bases and 2 bases respectively, with 7 bases between them. This chain's CDR3 is CASSRQGNQPQHF. The CDR3 DNA reads as TGTGCCAGCAGTCGACAGGGCAATCAGCCCCAGCATTTT.

This chain uses TRBV7-9 with TRBJ2-1, with TRBD2 matching over 7 bases. Trimming removed 5 bases from V and 8 bases from J; junction bases left unmatched: 12. The CDR3 sequence is 15 residues long. The germline gives CDR1 SEHNR, CDR2 FQNEAQ (reference sequence). As DNA, the CDR3 is TGTGCCAGCAGCCTGATATGGGGGGAGGGCGATGAGCAGTTCTTC. Translation: CASSLIWGEGDEQFF.

Points on this clone: Other DNA variants within this sample encode the same CDR3. The chain is built from TRBV5-1 and TRBJ1-4; 8 bases match TRBD1. This CDR3 is 14 amino acids long. Trimming at V came to 0 bases and at J to 8 bases, leaving 3 bases not matched to a gene. Looked up from germline, CDR1 is SGHRS and CDR2 is YFSETQ. The CDR3 nucleotides read TGCGCCAGCAGCTTGGGACAGGGGAACGAAAAACTGTTTTTT. Its translation is CASSLGQGNEKLFF. Supplemented by reference TRBV5-1 and TRBJ1-4, the full variable domain reads KAGVTQTPRYLIKTRGQQVTLSCSPISGHRSVSWYQQTPGQGLQFLFEYFSETQRNKGNFPGRFSGRQFSNSRSEMNVSTLELGDSALYLCASSLGQGNEKLFFGSGTQLSVL.

This clone has a handful of counts. The V call is TRBV4-3, the J call TRBJ2-3, with TRBD2 as a possible D gene (6 bases). The germline gives CDR1 LGHNA, CDR2 YSLEER. The CDR3 totals 17 residues. V gave up 8 bases and J gave up 1 base, with 22 bases separating them. The CDR3 DNA sequence: TGCGCCAGCTCCTCTACGGGACTCTCTTTAGGCACAGATACGCAGTATTTT. It codes for CASSSTGLSLGTDTQYF.

The chain has TRBV13 and TRBJ2-2; TRBD1 might be the D (5 bases). Germline V gene lookup returns CDR1 PRHDT and CDR2 FYEKMQ (reference sequence). V was trimmed by 4 bases and J by 4 bases, leaving 13 bases between them. This CDR3 has 15 residues. The CDR3 nucleotides read TGTGCCAGCAGCTCTAGGGGTGGCATCACCGGGGAGCTGTTTTTT. Translation: CASSSRGGITGELFF.

This chain links TRBV10-3 with TRBJ1-2; no definite D call. The CDR3 sequence is 14 residues long. Deletions cut 2 bases from V and 4 bases from J, with 11 bases between. The V gene's germline CDR1 is ENHRY and CDR2 SYGVKD. The CDR3 sequence: CAISEEGSGYGYTF. CDR3 DNA sequence: TGTGCCATCAGTGAGGAGGGTTCGGGCTATGGCTACACCTTC.

The V gene is TRBV6-6, the J gene TRBJ2-1, with TRBD2 as a possible D gene (5 bases). The CDR3 has 11 residues. Germline CDR1 is MNHNY and CDR2 is SVGAGI (reference sequence). V lost 7 bases and J 7 bases, leaving 8 bases between the germline ends. In nucleotides, the CDR3 is TGTGCCAGCACCCGAGGGAATGAGCAGTTCTTC. This gives the protein CASTRGNEQFF.

The chain employs TRBV7-2 and TRBJ2-4; D is possibly TRBD2 (6 bases). V was cut by 1 base and J by 8 bases, with 18 bases left in between. Germline V gene lookup returns CDR1 SGHTA and CDR2 FQGNSA. The CDR3 loop spans 16 amino acids. The CDR3 region has the DNA TGTGCCAGCAGCTTAGGCCTAGCGAGGATAGGGGACATTCAGTACTTC. As protein: CASSLGLARIGDIQYF.

This chain connects TRBV4-1 to TRBJ2-1; 8 bases agree with TRBD2. Germline assignment: CDR1 MGHRA and CDR2 YSYEKL. This CDR3 spans 15 amino acids. V shed 1 base, J shed 3 bases, and the junction held 2 bases outside the gene matches. CDR3 in amino acids: CASSQGGGIYNEQFF. The CDR3 DNA is TGCGCCAGCAGCCAAGGCGGGGGGATCTACAATGAGCAGTTCTTC.